Each of the 26 T cell receptor beta chains below was sequenced from the same sample in a study of regulatory T cells in long-lasting Graves disease. Libraries of TCR beta came from iRepertoire HTBI primers plus Arm-PCR of CDR3 regions. TCRdb used MiXCR to reprocess the multiplex PCR reads, holding one entry per CDR3 protein. The repertoire has hundreds of thousands of distinct CDR3 sequences, about 15% of them found once; the top ten carry approximately 18%. As for time point: newly diagnosed GD, antithyroid drugs for less than 3 months. PBMC RNA served as the TCR library source. In addition, the sample was reused for a study of T cells in Graves' hyperthyroidism and ophthalmopathy.

Sequences were derived from peripheral blood mononuclear cells (PBMCs), sampled at new diagnosis, from a patient treated with antithyroid drugs. The origin of the receptors is a woman in her thirties with Graves disease.

Turning to this clonotype: This may arise from a read error, as a much more abundant clone is one base away. This chain links TRBV6-9 with TRBJ1-1; weak D call: TRBD1 (5 bases). Germline CDR1 reads MNHGY; CDR2 reads SVAAGI. The V end lost 3 bases, the J end lost 4 bases, and 12 bases lay between the germline ends. The CDR3 has 14 residues. The CDR3 spells CASSYRGEGTEAFF. CDR3 coding DNA: TGTGCCAGCAGTTACCGGGGGGAGGGCACTGAAGCTTTCTTT.

The table lists this clonotype with many counts. The chain recombines TRBV7-9 with TRBJ2-2, with 7 bases identical to TRBD2. V lost 5 bases, J lost 4 bases, and 4 bases stayed unmatched. Looked up from germline, CDR1 is SEHNR and CDR2 is FQNEAQ (reference sequence). The CDR3 extends over 14 amino acids. The CDR3 sequence is CASSRRESTGELFF. DNA of the CDR3: TGTGCCAGCAGCCGGCGGGAGAGCACCGGGGAGCTGTTTTTT.

This clonotype was recorded at least ten times. The rearrangement joins TRBV11-3 to TRBJ2-1; 10 bases are shared with TRBD1. Per germline, CDR1 SGHNT and CDR2 YENEEA. V shed 0 bases and J 9 bases; nucleotides not matched to a gene: 8. The CDR3 consists of 16 residues. In nucleotides, the CDR3 is TGTGCCAGCAGCTTAGAGGGGACAGGGGTTGTAGTTGAGCAGTTCTTC. Translating it yields CASSLEGTGVVVEQFF.

As concerns this clonotype: A read error may explain this, as a much larger clone is one base away. The chain employs TRBV11-3 and TRBJ1-1; D call uncertain. Trimming shortened V by 3 bases and J by 4 bases, and 9 bases separated the two germline ends. CDR1 SGHNT and CDR2 YENEEA come from the germline V gene. The CDR3 length is 13 residues. The CDR3 sequence: CASSFEPSTEAFF. For the CDR3, the DNA is TGTGCCAGCAGCTTTGAGCCAAGCACTGAAGCTTTCTTT.

Only a few counts were recorded for this clonotype. This sequence joins TRBV20-1 and TRBJ2-7; 8 bases line up with TRBD1. V shed 4 bases and J 2 bases; nucleotides not matched to a gene: 7. This CDR3 region has 14 residues. Per the germline V gene, CDR1 is DFQATT and CDR2 is SNEGSKA (reference sequence). CDR3 amino acids: CSATGQGFPYEQYF. For the CDR3, the DNA is TGCAGTGCTACTGGACAGGGTTTCCCCTACGAGCAGTACTTC.

This clonotype appeared many times. The V call is TRBV3-1, the J call TRBJ1-1, with no clear D. The germline V and J ends were trimmed by 0 bases and 1 base, with 9 bases remaining between them. Germline CDR1 is LGHDT and CDR2 is YNNKEL (reference sequence). This CDR3 spans 15 amino acids. The chain's CDR3 is CASSQDPKENTEAFF. The CDR3 DNA is TGTGCCAGCAGCCAAGATCCTAAGGAGAACACTGAAGCTTTCTTT.

This clonotype was seen repeatedly, ten times or more. The rearrangement joins TRBV14 to TRBJ2-3; D remains ambiguous. Germline V gives CDR1 SGHDN, CDR2 FVKESK. The CDR3 is made up of 14 amino acids. V shed 5 bases and J shed 2 bases, with 11 bases lying between them. This chain's CDR3 is CASSTQGFTDTQYF. CDR3 DNA: TGTGCCAGCAGCACTCAAGGGTTCACAGATACGCAGTATTTT.

The chain is built from TRBV10-3 and TRBJ2-7, with D possibly being TRBD1 (5 bases). Germline V gene lookup returns CDR1 ENHRY and CDR2 SYGVKD. V dropped 8 bases and J dropped 3 bases, with 14 bases sitting between them. CDR3 length: 13 amino acids. CDR3 DNA: TGTGCCATCTCACAGGATCTAAACTACGAGCAGTACTTC. Its protein is CAISQDLNYEQYF.

This clonotype showed up many times. The chain combines TRBV12-3 or TRBV12-4 with TRBJ2-2; TRBD2 matches 11 bases. The trim removed 3 bases at V and 5 bases at J, leaving 5 bases unmatched. There are 16 residues in the CDR3. CDR3 in DNA: TGTGCCAGCAGTTTTAGCGGGAGGGCGAGGACCGGGGAGCTGTTTTTT. Translating it yields CASSFSGRARTGELFF.

A few counts support this clonotype. The V and J genes are TRBV9 and TRBJ1-3; no firm D call. Germline V gives CDR1 SGDLS, CDR2 YYNGEE. This CDR3 has 16 amino acids. V lost 3 bases to trimming and J lost 2 bases, with 15 bases between them. As DNA, the CDR3 is TGTGCCAGCAGCGCGACCAGCTACCCTCCTGGAAACACCATATATTTT. This gives the protein CASSATSYPPGNTIYF. Combining the CDR3 with reference TRBV9 and TRBJ1-3 gives the whole variable domain DSGVTQTPKHLITATGQRVTLRCSPRSGDLSVYWYQQSLDQGLQFLIQYYNGEERAKGNILERFSAQQFPDLHSELNLSSLELGDSALYFCASSATSYPPGNTIYFGEGSWLTVV.

A remark on this clonotype: One end of the junction does not line up with germline, which may come from a read error. J is TRBJ2-3 and V is TRBV28; TRBD1 matches 8 bases. Germline V CDR1 and CDR2: MDHEN, SYDVKM. The CDR3 contains 13 residues. The CDR3 coding sequence is TGTGCCAGCAGTGAGGACAGGGCAGCGAGCAGGTACTTC. Translation gives CASSEDRAASRYF.

This clonotype was counted many times. This sequence joins TRBV2 and TRBJ2-5; tentative D call: TRBD2 (5 bases). The CDR3 is 13 amino acids. The V and J ends lost 4 bases and 5 bases respectively, with 11 bases between them. Germline V gene data show CDR1 as SNHLY and CDR2 as FYNNEI. The chain's CDR3 is CASSGGSVETQYF. DNA for the CDR3: TGTGCCAGCAGTGGTGGGAGTGTGGAGACCCAGTACTTC.

The chain couples TRBV2 to TRBJ2-2; D ambiguous. Germline V gene lookup returns CDR1 SNHLY and CDR2 FYNNEI. V dropped 8 bases and J dropped 10 bases, with 11 bases sitting between them. The CDR3 contains 11 residues. The CDR3 sequence: CASLGIPELFF. The CDR3 DNA reads TGTGCCAGCTTAGGGATTCCGGAGCTGTTTTTT.

There are many counts of this clonotype. The J gene is TRBJ2-3, the V gene TRBV20-1; unclear D gene. The germline V gene has CDR1 DFQATT and CDR2 SNEGSKA (reference sequence). The V gene lost 2 bases and the J gene lost 6 bases, with 12 bases spanning the gap. The length of the CDR3 is 13 residues. CDR3 in amino acids: CSARLTLRDTQYF. CDR3 sequence (DNA): TGCAGTGCTAGACTCACCCTGAGGGATACGCAGTATTTT.

In regard to this clonotype: Since a much larger clone is just one base distant, this may be a read error. The chain recombines TRBV28 with TRBJ2-5, with 9 positions matching TRBD1. Germline CDR1 is MDHEN and CDR2 is SYDVKM. Germline trimming cut 6 bases from V and 7 bases from J; bases unmatched to any gene: 15. The CDR3 consists of 16 residues. The CDR3 region is CASSPRGTGIRGTQYF. CDR3 nucleotides: TGTGCCAGCAGCCCCCGCGGGACAGGGATCCGGGGGACCCAGTACTTC. The variable domain in full, with the rest retrieved from reference TRBV28 and TRBJ2-5, is DVKVTQSSRYLVKRTGEKVFLECVQDMDHENMFWYRQDPGLGLRLIYFSYDVKMKEKGDIPEGYSVSREKKERFSLILESASTNQTSMYLCASSPRGTGIRGTQYFGPGTRLLVL.

This clonotype was counted ten times or more. The V call is TRBV7-2, the J call TRBJ2-7; either TRBD1 or TRBD2 may supply D (5 bases each). V shed 4 bases and J shed 6 bases, with 19 bases lying between them. Looked up from germline, CDR1 is SGHTA and CDR2 is FQGNSA. The CDR3 runs 15 residues. The CDR3 DNA sequence: TGTGCCAGCAGCTCCCCCGGGACCCGCAAGACCGAGCAGTACTTC. Its protein is CASSSPGTRKTEQYF.

This clonotype was detected ten times or more. The rearrangement joins TRBV12-3 or TRBV12-4 to TRBJ1-6, with unresolved D. This CDR3 contains 15 residues. V shed 6 bases and J shed 0 bases, with 9 bases lying between them. Here the CDR3 DNA reads TGTGCCAGCAGGACGGGCAGCTCCTATAATTCACCCCTCCACTTT. Translating gives CASRTGSSYNSPLHF.

This clonotype has at least ten counts. The V call is TRBV20-1, the J call TRBJ1-1; the D is unclear. Germline CDR1 DFQATT, CDR2 SNEGSKA (reference sequence). Trimming shortened V by 6 bases and J by 0 bases, and 14 bases separated the two germline ends. CDR3 size: 14 residues. The CDR3 nucleotides read TGCAGTGCCGCAAGACCAACAGTGAACACTGAAGCTTTCTTT. Its protein product is CSAARPTVNTEAFF.

This clonotype has at least ten counts. The chain uses TRBV12-3 or TRBV12-4 and TRBJ1-6, with no clear D. This CDR3 spans 13 amino acids. Trimming stripped 5 bases from V and 7 bases from J, with 9 bases between. CDR3 amino acids: CASSEEYNSPLHF. The CDR3 nucleotides read TGTGCCAGCAGTGAGGAGTACAATTCACCCCTCCACTTT.

This clonotype was seen a handful of times. The V call is TRBV10-2, the J call TRBJ2-1, with 10 positions matching TRBD2. The CDR3 runs to 16 residues. J gave up 7 bases and V 1 base, and 7 bases lay outside the gene matches. Germline V gene data show CDR1 as WSHSY and CDR2 as SAAADI. CDR3 nucleotides: TGCGCCAGCAGTGAGTACCTAGCGGGAGTTCCTAATGAGCAGTTCTTC. Encoded protein: CASSEYLAGVPNEQFF.

The V call is TRBV11-2, the J call TRBJ1-5; no clear D. Germline V gives CDR1 SGHAT, CDR2 FQNNGV. Trimming left V 1 base short and J 0 bases short, with 7 bases between. The CDR3 is 15 amino acids. The CDR3 spells CASSLGQYSNQPQHF. Here the CDR3 DNA reads TGTGCCAGCAGCTTAGGACAATATAGCAATCAGCCCCAGCATTTT.

The sample holds many counts of this clonotype. The chain couples TRBV12-3 or TRBV12-4 to TRBJ1-5, with a possible D match to TRBD1 (6 bases). Trimming left V 4 bases short and J 8 bases short, with 9 bases between. This CDR3 comprises 12 residues. DNA for the CDR3: TGTGCCAGCAGTTGGAACAGGGAGCCCCAGCATTTT. Amino acids: CASSWNREPQHF.

This clonotype was seen only a few times. CDR3 protein: CASSFEVVGEQYF. DNA for the CDR3: TGTGCCAGCAGCTTTGAAGTTGTTGGCGAGCAGTACTTC. The chain carries TRBV5-5 and TRBJ2-7; D gene uncertain. Trimming cost V 2 bases and J 6 bases, with 12 bases left between them. Germline V gene lookup returns CDR1 SGHKS and CDR2 YYEKEE (reference sequence). The CDR3 spans 13 residues.

The chain couples TRBV7-9 to TRBJ2-5; no clear D. The germline gives CDR1 SEHNR, CDR2 FQNEAQ (reference sequence). This CDR3 comprises 14 residues. V gave up 5 bases and J gave up 2 bases, with 12 bases separating them. The CDR3 protein is CASSVTSAQETQYF. For the CDR3, the DNA is TGTGCCAGCAGCGTGACAAGTGCTCAAGAGACCCAGTACTTC.

This clonotype was found many times. V usage is TRBV24-1 and J usage is TRBJ2-5; TRBD2 agrees at 7 bases. The trim removed 4 bases at V and 0 bases at J, leaving 13 bases unmatched. The CDR3 covers 18 residues. Germline-derived CDR1 and CDR2 are KGHDR and SFDVKD. The CDR3 coding sequence is TGTGCCACCAGTGACACAAGGGGACTAAGCGGAAACCAAGAGACCCAGTACTTC. Its protein product is CATSDTRGLSGNQETQYF.

Worth noting for this clonotype: Since a much larger clone is just one base distant, this may be a read error. The rearrangement joins TRBV6-9 to TRBJ2-7; 7 bases align to TRBD2. The CDR3 runs to 15 residues. The germline V gene has CDR1 MNHGY and CDR2 SVAAGI. The CDR3 protein is CTSSSGGTSVYEQYF. The DNA for the CDR3 is TGTACCAGCAGTTCCGGGGGGACTTCTGTCTACGAGCAGTACTTC.